This TCR beta chain was identified during a study of blood T cell repertoires in COVID-19. Study-level background: Collection of acute and convalescent COVID-19 samples took place in the United States, Italy and Spain.

The table came from immunoSEQ multiplex PCR; TCRdb's copy has only in-frame clones and leaves some out. Of roughly 73,000 clones listed, nearly 90% are singletons. V lost 4 bases, J lost 7 bases, and 1 base stayed unmatched. The CDR3 has 14 amino acids. CDR1 LGHDT and CDR2 YNNKEL come from the germline V gene (reference sequence). Sample: peripheral blood. The chain combines TRBV3-1 (or the pseudogene TRBV3-2) with TRBJ1-6, with 10 bases identical to TRBD1. This clonotype originated in an elderly man with acute or convalescent COVID-19. This CDR3 reads CASSPGQGNSPLHF. Written as DNA, the CDR3 is TGTGCCAGCAGCCCGGGACAGGGGAATTCACCCCTCCACTTT.